This TCR beta chain was sequenced for a study of TIL therapy for anti-PD-1-resistant metastatic lung cancer. This was the immunoSEQ v3 assay. Survey-level samples got 2 million to 2.5 million read pairs; deep-level samples got about 4.5-6.5 million. Assay: immunoSEQ multiplex PCR; the TCRdb copy retains only in-frame clones and omits some. The top ten clones hold about 2% of a sample with roughly 60,000 clones, around 79% of them seen once. Time point described: pre-treatment sample, taken before nivolumab and TIL therapy. The receptor was isolated from a person between 25 and 79 years old with non-small cell lung cancer. Sequences were derived from blood, sampled at baseline.

The CDR3 DNA sequence: TGTGCCAGCAGCCCCTCCGGGACTAGCCTCGGCGAGCAGTACTTC. It translates to CASSPSGTSLGEQYF. The chain is built from TRBV4-2 and TRBJ2-5, with 9 positions matching TRBD2. The J call may not be correct, given that the DNA end is closer to TRBJ2-7. CDR1 is LGHNA, CDR2 YNFKEQ, per germline. This CDR3 contains 15 residues.